This T cell receptor beta chain came from a study of shared clonotypes between healthy human individuals. General study findings and limits: A handful of donors showed sharing of 4.5% to 6% of naive CD4 clonotypes.

Among the donors, all were Caucasian adults who lived in Nashville, Tennessee. The DNA input per sorted-subset replicate PCR was 150 to 200 ng, corresponding to some 30,000 T cell genomes. Sequenced by immunoSEQ multiplex PCR; TCRdb stores in-frame clones only, minus some. The sample yields approximately 710,000 clones, roughly 91% seen once. This clone has only one observation. Its cognate antigen is unknown. The germline V gene has CDR1 MDHEN and CDR2 SYDVKM. With 8 bases clipped from V and 0 bases from J, the junction kept 11 bases outside the gene matches. The CDR3 extends over 16 amino acids. The TCR was taken from a man in his late teens or twenties in good health. Some clones in this sample may be carry-over from other donors' samples. The sequenced sample was memory CD8+ T cells from PBMCs. Subset denoted: CD45RO+ cells pooled with CCR7-negative TemRA cells. The chain uses TRBV28 and TRBJ2-3; 7 bases match TRBD1. CDR3: CASRRTGPTSTDTQYF. DNA for the CDR3: TGTGCCAGCCGGAGGACAGGACCCACTAGCACAGATACGCAGTATTTT. The whole variable domain, filled in from reference TRBV28 and TRBJ2-3, reads DVKVTQSSRYLVKRTGEKVFLECVQDMDHENMFWYRQDPGLGLRLIYFSYDVKMKEKGDIPEGYSVSREKKERFSLILESASTNQTSMYLCASRRTGPTSTDTQYFGPGTRLTVL.